This T cell receptor (beta chain) emerged from a study of cytomegalovirus exposure and HLA in healthy donors. TCRdb's copy holds only in-frame clones and misses some; the assay was immunoSEQ multiplex PCR. The data contain about 150,000 clones, over 90% of them singletons. The CDR3 is made up of 16 amino acids. Germline assignment: CDR1 SGDLS and CDR2 YYNGEE. The V and J ends lost 0 bases and 5 bases respectively, with 17 bases between them. The sample comprised PBMCs. The V and J genes are TRBV9 and TRBJ1-2; weak D call: TRBD1 (5 bases). The origin of this receptor is a man between 18 and 29 years old in good health and CMV-seropositive. For the CDR3, the DNA is TGTGCCAGCAGCGTAGATCCCCCCAGGGACTGGTATGGCTACACCTTC. Translating gives CASSVDPPRDWYGYTF.